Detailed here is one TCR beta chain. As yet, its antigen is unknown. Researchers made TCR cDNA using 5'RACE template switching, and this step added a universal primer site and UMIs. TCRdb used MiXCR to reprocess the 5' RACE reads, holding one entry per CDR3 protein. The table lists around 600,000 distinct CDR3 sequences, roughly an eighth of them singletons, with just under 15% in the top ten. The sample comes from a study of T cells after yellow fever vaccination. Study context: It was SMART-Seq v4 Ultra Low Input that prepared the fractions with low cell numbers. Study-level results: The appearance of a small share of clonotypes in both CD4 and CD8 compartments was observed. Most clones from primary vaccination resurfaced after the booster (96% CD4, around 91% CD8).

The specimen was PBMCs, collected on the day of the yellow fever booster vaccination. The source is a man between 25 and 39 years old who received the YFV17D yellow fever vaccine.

CDR3 region: CASIPRTSGFYEQYF. The CDR3 bases are TGTGCCAGCATCCCCAGGACTAGCGGCTTTTACGAGCAGTACTTC. V is TRBV2 and J is TRBJ2-7; 10 bases are a match to TRBD2. CDR1 and CDR2 from the germline V gene are SNHLY and FYNNEI. The CDR3 has 15 residues. V gave up 7 bases and J gave up 4 bases; unmatched junction bases: 10.